The subject of this entry is one T cell receptor (beta chain). The data are from a study of technical replicates of blood from a few donors. Trimming removed 10 bases from V and 1 base from J; junction bases left unmatched: 8. Germline CDR1 reads LNHDA; CDR2 reads SQIVND (reference sequence). The CDR3 is 15 amino acids. This table comes from immunoSEQ multiplex PCR, and its TCRdb copy is limited to in-frame clones, with some not included. The table records tens of thousands of clones, over 80% of them present only once. The clonotype was recovered from a human donor in good health. Sequencing was carried out using T cells isolated from PBMCs. The V call is TRBV19, the J call TRBJ1-5; the match to TRBD1 covers 9 bases. The CDR3 coding sequence is TGTGCCACTAAGGACAGGGGTACAAGCAATCAGCCCCAGCATTTT. This gives the protein CATKDRGTSNQPQHF. Full variable domain (outside the CDR3, taken from reference TRBV19 and TRBJ1-5): DGGITQSPKYLFRKEGQNVTLSCEQNLNHDAMYWYRQDPGQGLRLIYYSQIVNDFQKGDIAEGYSVSREKKESFPLTVTSAQKNPTAFYLCATKDRGTSNQPQHFGDGTRLSIL.